Detailed here is one T cell receptor beta chain. The sample belongs to a study of CD8+ T cells in alopecia areata. Trimming took 6 bases from V and 2 from J; bases not matched to a gene: 6. The CDR3 has 15 amino acids. CDR1 and CDR2 from the germline V gene are MGHDK and SYGVNS. Treatment denoted: oral pan-JAK inhibitor, 5-10 mg twice daily. Obtained from alopecia areata patients were lesional scalp punch biopsies along with peripheral blood. Isolated RNA was reverse transcribed into cDNA used as the sequencing template. The protocol was immunoSEQ multiplex PCR, while the TCRdb copy is restricted to in-frame clones and leaves out a portion. The table includes about 190,000 clones, about 60% detected once.

The TCR was taken from a human donor with alopecia areata. Sequenced material: CD4+ T cells sorted from blood, taken at week 4, from a patient treated with tofacitinib. This chain uses TRBV25-1 with TRBJ2-1; 8 bases are a match to TRBD2. This chain's CDR3 is CASSPSGGPYNEQFF. The DNA for the CDR3 is TGTGCCAGCAGCCCCAGCGGGGGACCCTACAATGAGCAGTTCTTC. The full variable domain, with the rest looked up from reference TRBV25-1 and TRBJ2-1, is EADIYQTPRYLVIGTGKKITLECSQTMGHDKMYWYQQDPGMELHLIHYSYGVNSTEKGDLSSESTVSRIRTEHFPLTLESARPSHTSQYLCASSPSGGPYNEQFFGPGTRLTVL.